These T cell receptor beta chains were read from a single sample in a study of beta chain bispecific antibodies for T cell cancers. Which antigens these TCRs recognize remains unknown. MiXCR, run by TCRdb on the 5' RACE reads, gives a single entry per CDR3 protein. The sample consists of 20,000 to 25,000 distinct CDR3 sequences, around 2% of them appearing once. The material sequenced was healthy donor T cells cultured with leukemia cells, taken from a culture containing a bispecific antibody targeting TCR Vbeta12. The receptors were gathered from a human donor in good health. Some clones in this sample may be carry-over from other donors' samples. The CDR3 runs from the conserved cysteine through the conserved F or W. D genes are given only for firm matches.

>TRBV29-1|-|TRBJ2-7
CSGQDGMGEEQYF
>TRBV6-5|-|TRBJ1-5
CASSTSGLPSNQPQHF
>TRBV30|-|TRBJ1-2
CAWSVLLGVDGYTF
>TRBV27|TRBD1|TRBJ1-5
CASSLGTGGHQPQHF
>TRBV15|TRBD1|TRBJ1-4
CATSGQYRGRLRKLFF
>TRBV5-1|-|TRBJ2-5
CASSGGTHLGETQYF
>TRBV7-9|-|TRBJ2-4
CASSLGRELAKNIQYF
>TRBV27|-|TRBJ1-2
CASSLSGGESYGYTF
>TRBV7-9|TRBD1|TRBJ2-7
CASSQRQGLREQYF
>TRBV20-1|TRBD1|TRBJ1-1
CSARRRDRVSPGAFF
>TRBV27|-|TRBJ2-2
CASSYGAFVQGQLFF
>TRBV5-8|-|TRBJ1-1
CASSLGLGAFF
>TRBV7-6|-|TRBJ2-5
CASSFQGNDQETQYF
>TRBV9|TRBD1|TRBJ2-1
CASSVLDRGRSSYNEQFF
>TRBV19|-|TRBJ1-1
CASSITSQGNTEAFF
>TRBV11-2|-|TRBJ2-5
CASSLNQETQYF
>TRBV20-1|TRBD2|TRBJ2-5
CSAPGTSGGLMGETQYF
>TRBV4-2|-|TRBJ2-4
CASSQGEATGSIAKNIQYF
>TRBV5-1|TRBD1|TRBJ2-3
CASSLFTGGTDTQYF
>TRBV5-5|TRBD1|TRBJ2-7
CASSYILDRVEGDEQYF
>TRBV13|-|TRBJ2-7
CASTTRGHEQYF